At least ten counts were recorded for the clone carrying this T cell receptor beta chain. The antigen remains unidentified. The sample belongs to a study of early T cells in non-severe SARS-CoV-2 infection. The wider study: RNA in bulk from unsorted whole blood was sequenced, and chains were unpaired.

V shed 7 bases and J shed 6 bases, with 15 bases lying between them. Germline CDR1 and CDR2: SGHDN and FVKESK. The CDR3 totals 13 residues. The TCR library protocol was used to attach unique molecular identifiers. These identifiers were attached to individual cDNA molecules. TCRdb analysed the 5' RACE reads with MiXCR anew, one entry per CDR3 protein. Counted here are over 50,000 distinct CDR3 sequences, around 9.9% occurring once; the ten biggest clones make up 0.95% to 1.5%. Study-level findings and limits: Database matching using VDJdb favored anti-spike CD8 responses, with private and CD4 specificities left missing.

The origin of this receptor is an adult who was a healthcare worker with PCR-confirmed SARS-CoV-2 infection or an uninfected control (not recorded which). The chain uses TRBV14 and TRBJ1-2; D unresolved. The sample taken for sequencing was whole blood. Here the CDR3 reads CASKHGQFDGYTF. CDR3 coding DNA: TGTGCCAGCAAGCACGGGCAGTTTGATGGCTACACCTTC.